Sequencing of this TCR beta chain was carried out in a study of CD8 T cells in Susac syndrome. The germline gives CDR1 SGHRS, CDR2 YFSETQ. This CDR3 has 15 amino acids. With 0 bases clipped from V and 7 bases from J, the junction kept 4 bases outside the gene matches. This clonotype was detected a few times. The authors reverse transcribed about 0.45 to 1 ug RNA with random hexamers. immunoSEQ multiplex PCR amplified TCR beta CDR3 across 54 Vbeta, 13 Jbeta. TCRdb called the immunoSEQ multiplex PCR reads again in MiXCR, with one record for every CDR3 protein. The repertoire includes around 170,000 distinct CDR3 sequences, 95% to 97% of them detected once, and 0.1% to 0.15% sits in the top ten.

This clonotype originated in a human donor with Susac syndrome. The sequencing sample was made of CD4+ T cells from PBMCs. The chain carries TRBV5-1 and TRBJ1-2; 12 positions match TRBD1. DNA for the CDR3: TGCGCCAGCAGCTTGGAGGGACAGGGGGCCGGTGGCTACACCTTC. This translates into CASSLEGQGAGGYTF.